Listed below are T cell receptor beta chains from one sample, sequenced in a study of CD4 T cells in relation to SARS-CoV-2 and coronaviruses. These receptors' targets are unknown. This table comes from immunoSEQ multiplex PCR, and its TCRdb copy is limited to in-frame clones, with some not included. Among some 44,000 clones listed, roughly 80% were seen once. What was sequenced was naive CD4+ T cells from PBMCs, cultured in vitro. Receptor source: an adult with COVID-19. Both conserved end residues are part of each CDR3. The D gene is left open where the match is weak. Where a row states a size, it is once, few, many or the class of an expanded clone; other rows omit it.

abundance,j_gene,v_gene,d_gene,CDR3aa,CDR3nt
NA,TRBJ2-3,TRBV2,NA,CASTSSRGTDTQYF,TGTGCCAGTACTTCCAGCCGGGGCACAGATACGCAGTATTTT
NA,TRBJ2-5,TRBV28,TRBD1,CASSSPDRGETQYF,TGTGCCAGCAGCTCCCCGGACAGGGGAGAGACCCAGTACTTC
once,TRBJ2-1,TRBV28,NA,CASARYGTSSYNEQFF,TGTGCCAGCGCCCGTTATGGGACTTCTTCCTACAATGAGCAGTTCTTC
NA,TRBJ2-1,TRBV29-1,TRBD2,CSVGRSGKGGGSYNEQFF,TGCAGCGTCGGACGTAGCGGGAAGGGTGGGGGCTCCTACAATGAGCAGTTCTTC
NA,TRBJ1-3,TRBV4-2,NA,CASSQEGSSGNTIYF,TGTGCCAGCAGCCAAGAGGGAAGCTCTGGAAACACCATATATTTT
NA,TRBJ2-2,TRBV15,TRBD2,CATERRRGRPGELFF,TGTGCCACCGAACGTCGGCGCGGGAGGCCCGGGGAGCTGTTTTTT
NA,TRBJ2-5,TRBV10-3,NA,CAISESTPSGEETQYF,TGTGCCATCAGTGAGTCGACTCCCAGCGGAGAAGAGACCCAGTACTTC
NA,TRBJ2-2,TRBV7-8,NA,CASSLRTRGISGELFF,TGTGCCAGCAGCTTGAGGACGAGAGGCATTTCCGGGGAGCTGTTTTTT
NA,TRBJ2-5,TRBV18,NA,CASSPRVEAVGETQYF,TGTGCCAGCTCACCACGGGTGGAAGCGGTTGGGGAGACCCAGTACTTC
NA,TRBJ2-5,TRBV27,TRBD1,CASSPATGITRETQYF,TGTGCCAGCAGTCCGGCGACAGGGATTACAAGAGAGACCCAGTACTTC
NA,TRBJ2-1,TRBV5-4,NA,CASSLAWGSRNEQFF,TGTGCCAGCAGCCTCGCTTGGGGCTCACGGAATGAGCAGTTCTTC
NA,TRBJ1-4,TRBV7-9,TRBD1,CASSPGQGITNEKLFF,TGTGCCAGCAGCCCCGGACAGGGAATTACTAATGAAAAACTGTTTTTT
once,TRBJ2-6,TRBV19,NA,CASSTGANVLTF,TGTGCCAGTAGTACTGGGGCCAACGTCCTGACTTTC